This is a list of T cell receptor beta chains from one sample in a study of Ad26.COV2.S vaccination and SARS-CoV-2 variants. Data came from immunoSEQ multiplex PCR; TCRdb stores just in-frame clones and leaves some out. The sample lists 350,000 to 500,000 clones, approximately 88% occurring once. The sample here was peripheral blood, taken in a trial of Ad26.COV2.S vaccine versus placebo. Receptors were obtained from a person aged 18-60 years who received the Ad26.COV2.S COVID-19 vaccine or a placebo. Each CDR3 is given with its conserved first and last residue. A D gene is named only where the DNA matches it firmly. Clone size is shown for a subset of rows, as once, few, many or a class of expanded clone.

clone_size: few
v_call: TRBV19
d_call: .
cdr3_length: 14
j_call: TRBJ2-2
cdr3_aa: CASSNAGSTGELFF
cdr3_nt: TGTGCCAGTAGTAATGCGGGCTCCACCGGGGAGCTGTTTTTT

clone_size: .
v_call: TRBV25-1
d_call: .
cdr3_length: 15
j_call: TRBJ1-2
cdr3_aa: CASSQPGPNNYGYTF
cdr3_nt: TGTGCCAGCAGTCAGCCGGGCCCAAATAACTATGGCTACACCTTC

clone_size: .
v_call: TRBV5-6
d_call: .
cdr3_length: 14
j_call: TRBJ1-4
cdr3_aa: CASSSVYRDEKLFF
cdr3_nt: TGTGCCAGCAGCTCCGTTTATCGGGATGAAAAACTGTTTTTT

clone_size: .
v_call: TRBV4-3
d_call: .
cdr3_length: 13
j_call: TRBJ2-5
cdr3_aa: CASSHDRLGAQYF
cdr3_nt: TGCGCCAGCAGCCATGACAGATTGGGGGCCCAGTACTTC

clone_size: .
v_call: TRBV15
d_call: TRBD2
cdr3_length: 16
j_call: TRBJ2-7
cdr3_aa: CATSRDGNSGGYEQYF
cdr3_nt: TGTGCCACCAGCAGAGATGGGAATAGCGGGGGCTACGAGCAGTACTTC

clone_size: .
v_call: TRBV6-9
d_call: TRBD2
cdr3_length: 14
j_call: TRBJ2-6
cdr3_aa: CASSGVSGANVLTF
cdr3_nt: TGTGCCAGTAGCGGGGTTTCAGGGGCCAACGTCCTGACTTTC

clone_size: few
v_call: TRBV5-4
d_call: .
cdr3_length: 14
j_call: TRBJ1-1
cdr3_aa: CASSLGGEWTEAFF
cdr3_nt: TGTGCCAGCAGCTTGGGGGGGGAATGGACTGAAGCTTTCTTT

clone_size: .
v_call: TRBV27
d_call: TRBD2
cdr3_length: 15
j_call: TRBJ2-1
cdr3_aa: CASSLGRGGPNEQFF
cdr3_nt: TGTGCCAGCAGTTTGGGGCGGGGGGGCCCAAATGAGCAGTTCTTC

clone_size: once
v_call: TRBV7-2
d_call: TRBD1
cdr3_length: 15
j_call: TRBJ2-7
cdr3_aa: CASSKTGTGVYEQYF
cdr3_nt: TGTGCCAGCAGCAAAACCGGGACAGGGGTATACGAGCAGTACTTC

clone_size: .
v_call: TRBV7-9
d_call: .
cdr3_length: 14
j_call: TRBJ2-2
cdr3_aa: CASSPPGVPGELFF
cdr3_nt: TGTGCCAGCAGCCCCCCAGGGGTTCCCGGGGAGCTGTTTTTT

clone_size: few
v_call: TRBV5-1
d_call: .
cdr3_length: 14
j_call: TRBJ2-3
cdr3_aa: CASKSQAHSDTQYF
cdr3_nt: TGCGCCAGCAAGAGTCAGGCCCACTCCGATACGCAGTATTTT

clone_size: .
v_call: TRBV30
d_call: .
cdr3_length: 13
j_call: TRBJ1-6
cdr3_aa: CAWTPRSDSPLHF
cdr3_nt: TGTGCCTGGACCCCCCGCAGCGATTCACCCCTCCACTTT

clone_size: .
v_call: TRBV19
d_call: TRBD1
cdr3_length: 16
j_call: TRBJ2-3
cdr3_aa: CASSIPGRGSLDTQYF
cdr3_nt: TGTGCCAGTAGTATTCCTGGCAGGGGGAGCTTAGATACGCAGTATTTT

clone_size: .
v_call: TRBV11-2
d_call: .
cdr3_length: 16
j_call: TRBJ2-5
cdr3_aa: CASSLGWGGGQETQYF
cdr3_nt: TGTGCCAGCAGCTTAGGGTGGGGTGGAGGGCAAGAGACCCAGTACTTC

clone_size: few
v_call: TRBV7-9
d_call: TRBD1
cdr3_length: 15
j_call: TRBJ2-3
cdr3_aa: CASSTGTDHTDTQYF
cdr3_nt: TGTGCCAGCAGCACCGGGACAGACCACACAGATACGCAGTATTTT

clone_size: .
v_call: TRBV9
d_call: .
cdr3_length: 16
j_call: TRBJ2-2
cdr3_aa: CASSVGARPPTGELFF
cdr3_nt: TGTGCCAGCAGCGTAGGAGCCAGGCCTCCCACCGGGGAGCTGTTTTTT

clone_size: .
v_call: TRBV11-1
d_call: .
cdr3_length: 13
j_call: TRBJ2-2
cdr3_aa: CASSSLRAGELFF
cdr3_nt: TGTGCCAGCAGCTCCCTCAGGGCCGGGGAGCTGTTTTTT

clone_size: .
v_call: TRBV28
d_call: .
cdr3_length: 14
j_call: TRBJ1-2
cdr3_aa: CASSPDTHWDGYTF
cdr3_nt: TGTGCCAGCAGTCCGGATACCCACTGGGATGGCTACACCTTC

clone_size: .
v_call: TRBV4-1
d_call: .
cdr3_length: 13
j_call: TRBJ2-5
cdr3_aa: CASSPGAGETQYF
cdr3_nt: TGCGCCAGCAGCCCCGGAGCGGGAGAGACCCAGTACTTC

clone_size: .
v_call: TRBV28
d_call: .
cdr3_length: 13
j_call: TRBJ1-1
cdr3_aa: CASSLWLDTEAFF
cdr3_nt: TGTGCCAGCAGTTTATGGCTGGACACTGAAGCTTTCTTT

clone_size: once
v_call: TRBV11-2
d_call: .
cdr3_length: 12
j_call: TRBJ2-1
cdr3_aa: CASSQDYSEQFF
cdr3_nt: TGTGCCAGCAGCCAGGACTACAGTGAGCAGTTCTTC

clone_size: .
v_call: TRBV6-5
d_call: .
cdr3_length: 15
j_call: TRBJ2-2
cdr3_aa: CASSKLTGNTGELFF
cdr3_nt: TGTGCCAGCAGTAAGCTGACAGGGAACACCGGGGAGCTGTTTTTT

clone_size: .
v_call: TRBV18
d_call: .
cdr3_length: 16
j_call: TRBJ2-6
cdr3_aa: CASSPPSGAGANVLTF
cdr3_nt: TGTGCCAGCTCACCACCGTCCGGGGCTGGGGCCAACGTCCTGACTTTC

clone_size: once
v_call: TRBV5-1
d_call: TRBD2
cdr3_length: 15
j_call: TRBJ2-3
cdr3_aa: CASRPASGGLDTQYF
cdr3_nt: TGCGCCAGCCGGCCGGCTAGCGGGGGGTTAGATACGCAGTATTTT

clone_size: once
v_call: TRBV18
d_call: TRBD1
cdr3_length: 17
j_call: TRBJ1-4
cdr3_aa: CASSLNTIGQGNEKLFF
cdr3_nt: TGTGCCAGCTCACTAAATACTATCGGACAGGGTAATGAAAAACTGTTTTTT

clone_size: .
v_call: TRBV30
d_call: .
cdr3_length: 15
j_call: TRBJ2-1
cdr3_aa: CAWTTVSSSYNEQFF
cdr3_nt: TGTGCCTGGACGACAGTTTCGAGCTCCTACAATGAGCAGTTCTTC

clone_size: .
v_call: TRBV21-1
d_call: .
cdr3_length: 21
j_call: TRBJ2-2
cdr3_aa: CASSSPGTSASTQHYTGELFF
cdr3_nt: TGTGCCAGCAGCTCACCCGGGACTAGCGCATCCACTCAGCATTACACCGGGGAGCTGTTTTTT

clone_size: .
v_call: TRBV5-1
d_call: TRBD1
cdr3_length: 12
j_call: TRBJ1-1
cdr3_aa: CASSLRAGGSFF
cdr3_nt: TGCGCCAGCAGCTTGAGGGCAGGGGGATCTTTCTTT

clone_size: .
v_call: TRBV19
d_call: .
cdr3_length: 14
j_call: TRBJ2-2
cdr3_aa: CASSIQGFTGELFF
cdr3_nt: TGTGCCAGTAGTATTCAGGGTTTCACCGGGGAGCTGTTTTTT

clone_size: .
v_call: TRBV18
d_call: .
cdr3_length: 15
j_call: TRBJ2-3
cdr3_aa: CASSPRQAGTDTQYF
cdr3_nt: TGTGCCAGCTCACCCCGACAGGCCGGCACAGATACGCAGTATTTT

clone_size: .
v_call: TRBV4-1
d_call: .
cdr3_length: 16
j_call: TRBJ1-5
cdr3_aa: CASSQGPRVGNQPQHF
cdr3_nt: TGCGCCAGCAGCCAAGGACCCAGGGTCGGCAATCAGCCCCAGCATTTT

clone_size: .
v_call: TRBV11-2
d_call: .
cdr3_length: 15
j_call: TRBJ2-7
cdr3_aa: CASSLDGGHTYEQYF
cdr3_nt: TGTGCCAGCAGCTTAGATGGGGGACATACCTACGAGCAGTACTTC

clone_size: few
v_call: TRBV6-5
d_call: .
cdr3_length: 14
j_call: TRBJ1-5
cdr3_aa: CASSFQVGGVPQHF
cdr3_nt: TGTGCCAGCAGTTTCCAGGTTGGGGGAGTGCCCCAGCATTTT

clone_size: .
v_call: TRBV5-4
d_call: TRBD2
cdr3_length: 16
j_call: TRBJ2-3
cdr3_aa: CASSLGGLAETDTQYF
cdr3_nt: TGTGCCAGCAGCTTGGGTGGACTAGCGGAGACAGATACGCAGTATTTT

clone_size: .
v_call: TRBV9
d_call: .
cdr3_length: 14
j_call: TRBJ2-5
cdr3_aa: CASSVEVRAETQYF
cdr3_nt: TGTGCCAGCAGCGTAGAGGTCAGGGCCGAGACCCAGTACTTC

clone_size: once
v_call: TRBV5-6
d_call: .
cdr3_length: 15
j_call: TRBJ2-5
cdr3_aa: CASSLRQMNQETQYF
cdr3_nt: TGTGCCAGCAGCTTGCGGCAAATGAACCAAGAGACCCAGTACTTC

clone_size: .
v_call: TRBV25-1
d_call: .
cdr3_length: 17
j_call: TRBJ1-4
cdr3_aa: CASSEPQGGWGGEKLFF
cdr3_nt: TGTGCCAGCAGTGAACCGCAGGGTGGTTGGGGAGGCGAAAAACTGTTTTTT

clone_size: .
v_call: TRBV4-2
d_call: .
cdr3_length: 14
j_call: TRBJ2-3
cdr3_aa: CASSQEGGFAVTYF
cdr3_nt: TGTGCCAGCAGCCAAGAAGGGGGTTTCGCTGTAACGTATTTT

clone_size: .
v_call: TRBV4-1
d_call: .
cdr3_length: 15
j_call: TRBJ1-2
cdr3_aa: CASSPGHLGGYGYTF
cdr3_nt: TGCGCCAGCAGCCCTGGACATCTTGGGGGCTATGGCTACACCTTC